These 20 T cell receptor beta chains were sequenced from one sample in a study of T-cell memory formation after mild COVID-19 (dated by TCRdb to the early 2020s). Preparation of the library involved 5' RACE. Sequencing took place on an Illumina NovaSeq 6000. The public reads were run again by TCRdb, first through fastp at Q25 and then through MiXCR, and only productive beta chains were kept. Rows with a matching CDR3 protein are joined into one entry that keeps the most common DNA and genes. In this sample the table shows under 550,000 distinct CDR3 sequences, roughly 18% of which occur a single time. 12% of the sample rests with the top ten. Sequencing was carried out using PBMCs or a T cell subset sorted from them (not recorded which). These receptor sequences come from an adult woman who had mild COVID-19 (a few samples of this study predate the infection). The sample titles of this study are shuffled in the database, so cell type and time point are left out; the donor was told from shared clones.

This clonotype is a singleton in its sample. This chain links TRBV7-9 with TRBJ1-5, with unresolved D. The V end was cut by 9 bases, the J end by 5 bases, with 8 bases between. CDR1 and CDR2 (germline): SEHNR, FQNEAQ (reference sequence). The CDR3 runs 11 residues. CDR3 DNA sequence: TGTGCCAGTCCTTCCGATCAGCCCCAGCATTTT. It specifies CASPSDQPQHF.

This clonotype came up many times. The chain employs TRBV6-5 and TRBJ1-1, with D tentatively TRBD1 (6 bases). The CDR3 runs 13 residues. Trimming took 5 bases from V and 10 from J, leaving 17 bases between them. Germline V CDR1 and CDR2: MNHEY, SVGAGI. CDR3: CASSESGVKGAFF. Written as DNA, the CDR3 is TGTGCCAGCAGTGAGTCAGGGGTGAAAGGAGCTTTCTTT.

The rearrangement joins TRBV5-4 to TRBJ2-5; possibly TRBD2 for D (6 bases). This CDR3 region has 15 residues. From germline, CDR1 is SGHNT and CDR2 YYREEE (reference sequence). Trimming pared 4 bases from V and 2 bases from J, leaving 15 bases between. This CDR3 reads CASSPTSSLQETQYF. For the CDR3, the DNA is TGTGCCAGCAGCCCGACTAGTTCTCTTCAAGAGACCCAGTACTTC. The full variable domain, completed using reference TRBV5-4 and TRBJ2-5, is ETGVTQSPTHLIKTRGQQVTLRCSSQSGHNTVSWYQQALGQGPQFIFQYYREEENGRGNFPPRFSGLQFPNYSSELNVNALELDDSALYLCASSPTSSLQETQYFGPGTRLLVL.

This clonotype was seen more than once but under ten times. V gene TRBV6-2 or TRBV6-3 combines with J gene TRBJ1-1, with 7 nucleotides matching TRBD1. The V gene end was trimmed by 6 bases and the J gene end by 7 bases; junction bases not matched to a gene: 17. CDR1 is MNHEY, CDR2 SVGEGT, per germline. The CDR3 is made up of 16 amino acids. CDR3: CASRLPGGGEFNEAFF. The DNA for the CDR3 is TGTGCCAGCAGGCTCCCCGGAGGGGGCGAGTTTAATGAAGCTTTCTTT.

The chain links TRBV7-8 to TRBJ1-1; 10 bases line up with TRBD1. The germline V gene has CDR1 SGHVS and CDR2 FQNEAQ. After removal of 2 bases from V and 4 bases from J, the junction contained 7 bases not matched to a gene. The CDR3 consists of 16 residues. In nucleotides, the CDR3 is TGTGCCAGCAGCTTAATGCCGGGACAGGGGACCACTGAAGCTTTCTTT. Its translation: CASSLMPGQGTTEAFF. The full variable domain, in which reference TRBV7-8 and TRBJ1-1 provide the parts outside the CDR3, is GAGVSQSPRYKVAKRGQDVALRCDPISGHVSLFWYQQALGQGPEFLTYFQNEAQLDKSGLPSDRFFAERPEGSVSTLKIQRTQQEDSAVYLCASSLMPGQGTTEAFFGQGTRLTVV.

At least ten counts were recorded for this clonotype. The chain joins TRBV3-1 to TRBJ1-5; D possibly corresponds to TRBD1 (5 bases). The germline V gene encodes CDR1 LGHDT and CDR2 YNNKEL (reference sequence). V gave up 6 bases and J gave up 3 bases, with 18 bases separating them. CDR3 size: 16 residues. CDR3 region: CASSPRGGSPNQPQHF. CDR3 in DNA: TGTGCCAGCAGTCCGCGGGGGGGATCCCCCAATCAGCCCCAGCATTTT.

This clonotype showed up many times. At one of its ends the junction is not consistent with the germline gene, which may arise from a read error. The chain couples TRBV7-9 to TRBJ2-7; D remains unclear. This CDR3 is 13 amino acids long. The germline CDR1 and CDR2 sequences are SEHNR and FQNEAQ (reference sequence). This CDR3 is CASSLVSSYEQYF. The DNA for the CDR3 is TGCGCCAGCAGCTTGGTTAGCTCCTACGAGCAGTACTTC.

The V and J genes are TRBV4-2 and TRBJ1-1; no clear D gene. V shed 2 bases and J shed 1 base, with 5 bases lying between them. The length of the CDR3 is 13 residues. Germline CDR1 reads LGHNA; CDR2 reads YNFKEQ. CDR3 nucleotides: TGTGCCAGCAGCCAAAAAGGGAACACTGAAGCTTTCTTT. This sequence encodes CASSQKGNTEAFF.

This clonotype was seen more than once but under ten times. The chain joins TRBV19 to TRBJ2-7, with 7 positions matching TRBD2. V gave up 3 bases and J gave up 3 bases; unmatched junction bases: 8. The CDR3 spans 15 residues. The V gene's germline CDR1 is LNHDA and CDR2 SQIVND (reference sequence). The CDR3 DNA is TGTGCCAGTAGTATTGGTAGCGGGCCGATCTACGAGCAGTACTTC. Amino acid sequence: CASSIGSGPIYEQYF.

The J gene is TRBJ2-1, the V gene TRBV7-9; D remains ambiguous. The germline V and J ends were trimmed by 6 bases and 12 bases, with 9 bases remaining between them. Germline CDR1 SEHNR, CDR2 FQNEAQ (reference sequence). This CDR3 has 10 amino acids. CDR3 amino acids: CASRPDAQFF. CDR3 coding DNA: TGTGCCAGCAGGCCTGACGCGCAGTTCTTC.

V usage is TRBV7-2 and J usage is TRBJ2-5; D perhaps matches TRBD2 (6 bases). Germline V gene data show CDR1 as SGHTA and CDR2 as FQGNSA. Trimming took 5 bases from V and 4 from J, leaving 23 bases between them. The CDR3 is 17 residues long. In nucleotides, the CDR3 is TGTGCCAGCAGCCCCACCCCTCGGGACTTTCGGGCAGAGACCCAGTACTTC. Translation gives CASSPTPRDFRAETQYF.

This clonotype was seen many times. This chain connects TRBV7-2 to TRBJ1-2; D may be TRBD1 (5 bases). Germline values: CDR1 SGHTA, CDR2 FQGNSA. The CDR3 totals 16 residues. V was cut by 1 base and J by 0 bases, with 12 bases left in between. As DNA, the CDR3 is TGTGCCAGCAGCTTAGTGTTTGGGGGTACTAACTATGGCTACACCTTC. Amino acid sequence: CASSLVFGGTNYGYTF.

This clonotype was seen only a few times. The gene calls are TRBV3-1 and TRBJ2-7, with TRBD1 identical over 9 bases. CDR1 and CDR2 (germline): LGHDT, YNNKEL (reference sequence). V was clipped by 3 bases and J by 5 bases; unmatched bases: 8. The CDR3 contains 15 residues. The CDR3 here is CASSHSRDRVHEQYF. In nucleotides, the CDR3 is TGTGCCAGCAGCCACTCCCGGGACAGGGTCCACGAGCAGTACTTC.

Many counts were recorded for this clonotype. This chain links TRBV7-3 with TRBJ2-2; TRBD1 agrees at 11 bases. The length of the CDR3 is 15 residues. CDR1 is SGHTA, CDR2 FQGTGA, per germline. The junction had 7 bases not matched to a gene; V was cut back by 7 bases and J by 6 bases. CDR3 sequence (DNA): TGTGCCAGCAAAGAGGGGACAGGGGGATCCGGGGAGCTGTTTTTT. Protein sequence: CASKEGTGGSGELFF.

The genes are TRBV7-9 and TRBJ1-2; D gene uncertain. This CDR3 is built from 12 residues. Germline loops: CDR1 SEHNR, CDR2 FQNEAQ (reference sequence). V shed 5 bases and J shed 3 bases, with 7 bases lying between them. CDR3: CASSVDDYGYTF. CDR3 nucleotides: TGTGCCAGCAGCGTAGATGACTATGGCTACACCTTC.

The chain recombines TRBV6-1 with TRBJ1-2, with a possible D match to TRBD1 (5 bases). Looked up from germline, CDR1 is MNHNS and CDR2 is SASEGT. The CDR3 runs to 14 residues. V lost 10 bases and J lost 1, with 16 bases in between. CDR3 sequence: CATEGRFFNYGYTF. The CDR3 coding sequence is TGTGCCACGGAGGGGCGGTTTTTTAACTATGGCTACACCTTC.

This clonotype has a handful of counts. The V call is TRBV27, the J call TRBJ1-2, with D perhaps TRBD1 (5 bases). CDR1 MNHEY and CDR2 SMNVEV come from the germline V gene (reference sequence). V dropped 4 bases and J dropped 4 bases, with 19 bases sitting between them. The CDR3 covers 16 residues. The CDR3 protein is CASSSSPGTSSYGYTF. CDR3 nucleotides: TGTGCCAGCAGTTCGTCTCCCGGGACGTCCAGCTATGGCTACACCTTC.

V gene TRBV7-3 combines with J gene TRBJ1-1; 8 nucleotides line up with TRBD1. The CDR3 length is 15 residues. After removal of 2 bases from V and 5 bases from J, the junction contained 7 bases not matched to a gene. Germline-derived CDR1 and CDR2 are SGHTA and FQGTGA. DNA for the CDR3: TGTGCCAGCAGCTTACAGGGCAGGGGGCAAACTGAAGCTTTCTTT. Amino acid sequence: CASSLQGRGQTEAFF.

A few counts support this clonotype. CDR3 sequence (DNA): TGCGCCACCTCACAGGGCACCAGGAGCTATGGCTACACCTTC. Translating it yields CATSQGTRSYGYTF. V gene TRBV5-1 combines with J gene TRBJ1-2; possible D gene TRBD1, 6 bases. The CDR3 extends over 14 amino acids. V was trimmed by 9 bases and J by 4 bases, leaving 19 bases between them. Looked up from germline, CDR1 is SGHRS and CDR2 is YFSETQ. Full variable domain (missing parts from reference TRBV5-1 and TRBJ1-2): KAGVTQTPRYLIKTRGQQVTLSCSPISGHRSVSWYQQTPGQGLQFLFEYFSETQRNKGNFPGRFSGRQFSNSRSEMNVSTLELGDSALYLCATSQGTRSYGYTFGSGTRLTVV.

CDR3 protein: CSARPTISSVTQYF. The CDR3 DNA is TGCAGTGCTAGACCCACCATCTCTAGTGTTACGCAGTATTTT. The chain recombines TRBV20-1 with TRBJ2-3; the D is unclear. Per germline, CDR1 DFQATT and CDR2 SNEGSKA (reference sequence). V was pared by 2 bases and J by 8 bases, with 17 bases between. This CDR3 region has 14 residues.